This T cell receptor beta chain was documented in a study of T cells after yellow fever vaccination. General study points: Clones that expanded after primary vaccination mostly reappeared after the booster (just under 98% CD4, approximately 85% CD8).

This clonotype was seen a handful of times. Its target is unknown. The V gene's germline CDR1 is SNHLY and CDR2 FYNNEI. Trimming took 6 bases from V and 2 from J, leaving 15 bases between them. This CDR3 spans 15 amino acids. The authors made TCR cDNA by 5'RACE template switching, adding a universal primer site and UMIs. MiXCR was run by TCRdb on the 5' RACE reads, yielding one entry per CDR3 protein. The table shows approximately 160,000 distinct CDR3 sequences, with approximately 9.7% occurring only once. The material was CD8+ T cells sorted from PBMCs, obtained 45 days after the yellow fever booster vaccination. The chain links TRBV2 to TRBJ2-3; D could derive from TRBD1 or TRBD2 (5 bases each). This receptor was taken from a man aged 18 to 30 who received the YFV17D yellow fever vaccine. The CDR3 spells CASRVDGGITDTQYF. The CDR3 DNA follows: TGTGCCAGCAGGGTGGATGGGGGAATCACAGATACGCAGTATTTT.